This T cell receptor beta chain was captured in a study of T cells in Graves' hyperthyroidism and ophthalmopathy. The CDR3 regions of TCR beta were amplified from RNA transcripts. First-round RT-PCR with HTBI primers amplified the TCR CDR3 region. Each CDR3 protein gets one entry after TCRdb re-called the multiplex PCR reads with MiXCR. Of hundreds of thousands of distinct CDR3 sequences listed, approximately 15% were seen once; the top ten hold roughly 6.2%. In its sample, this clonotype was seen many times. Germline trimming cut 4 bases from V and 11 bases from J; bases unmatched to any gene: 17. CDR1 and CDR2 (germline): GTSNPN, SVGIG (reference sequence). The CDR3 loop spans 15 amino acids.

The receptor was derived from a woman under 40 with Graves' hyperthyroidism that later progressed to Graves' ophthalmopathy. The sample taken for sequencing was blood. The V gene is TRBV30, the J gene TRBJ2-4; 7 nucleotides line up with TRBD1. In DNA, the CDR3 is TGTGCCTGGAACCTACCCCGGGACAGCCATCTCGTTCAGTACTTC. This codes for CAWNLPRDSHLVQYF.